The T cell receptor beta chain under discussion was sequenced for a study of blood T cell repertoires in COVID-19 (dated by TCRdb to the early 2020s). About the investigation overall: Collaborator samples came from the United States, Italy and Spain and covered acute and convalescent phases of COVID-19. The prospective study material was composed of cDNA or gDNA derived from T cells, B-cell-depleted T cells, or PBMCs. Deeply sampled blood TCRbeta repertoires from subjects exposed to, actively infected with, or recovered from COVID-19 were included in the dataset. A freely available public database, intended as a resource for researchers studying the immune response to SARS-CoV-2, is where the repertoires were released. The samples were drawn from two sources: the first 160 participants of the ongoing ImmuneRACE study, and 950 to 1,500 subjects contributed by 6 global collaborators. Nearly every sample came with metadata listing a de-identified subject ID, COVID-19 status, age in years and sex. Where available, HLA class I and class II types were obtained from metadata supplied by the sample provider rather than from assay-based typing. Points the paper makes about the study in general: The quantity of clinical and demographic metadata differed by source and by participant and was supplied without curation.

The immunoSEQ Assay, a bias-controlled multiplex PCR, was used to amplify TCRbeta CDR3 regions from genomic DNA. The study's processing was this. The number of nucleated cells in each sample was estimated by amplification of reference gene primers within the assay. Sequence reads were collapsed and filtered to measure the absolute abundance of every unique TCRbeta CDR3 rearrangement. Productive Simpson clonality was computed per sample as the square root of Simpson's diversity index over productive rearrangements. TCRdb carries this immuneACCESS record with in-frame sequences only. Its versions omit some clonotypes, under half of them owing to an unresolved V gene in the studies checked, with the rest unexplained. That table gives V, J and clone size, and the DNA gave D and trimming. The sample contains roughly 150,000 clones, roughly 80% of them found a single time. The ten largest account for approximately 1.8% of the sample.

Germline trimming: 5 bases from V, 5 bases from J; junction bases outside gene matches: 5. From cysteine to phenylalanine, the CDR3 is 14 amino acids long. The kept DNA is CDR3 alone, 42 bases in frame from the first base. From a lookup of the germline V gene, CDR1 and CDR2 are SGHTA and FQGTGA. In the prospective study, participants were about 18 to 95 years old, resided in about two dozen geographic areas of the United States, and were enrolled through a virtual design. Cohort assignment in the prospective study relied on participant-reported clinical history from a screening survey and a study questionnaire. A participant counted as exposed if, within 2 weeks of entering the study, that participant had been in contact with someone who had a PCR-confirmed or clinician-diagnosed COVID-19 case. Each participant in the prospective study had whole blood, serum and a nasopharyngeal or oropharyngeal swab collected by mobile phlebotomists. Over a roughly two-month period, participants in the prospective study had the option of providing additional blood draws and questionnaires. Before DNA extraction, blood samples from the prospective study were shipped at room temperature or frozen.

A word on this clone: Its antigen remains unidentified. No quality values exist for individual bases; no much larger clone is one base distant.

This TCR came from a woman younger than 35 who had been exposed to COVID-19. Rearrangement joined TRBV7-3 to TRBJ1-1; 10 junctional bases match TRBD1. Sequencing was carried out using PBMCs or T cells enriched from blood (not recorded which). For the CDR3, the sequence is CASSPGTGVTEAFF. The DNA is TGTGCCAGCAGCCCCGGGACAGGGGTGACTGAAGCTTTCTTT. Beyond the CDR3, the reference TRBV7-3 and TRBJ1-1 genes provide the residues; the full variable domain reads: GAGVSQTPSNKVTEKGKYVELRCDPISGHTALYWYRQSLGQGPEFLIYFQGTGAADDSGLPNDRFFAVRPEGSVSTLKIQRTERGDSAVYLCASSPGTGVTEAFFGQGTRLTVV.